A selection of T cell receptor beta chains follows, all from one sample in a study of CD8 T cells in ankylosing spondylitis. A single record per CDR3 protein comes from TCRdb applying MiXCR to the 5' RACE reads. The table includes some 140,000 distinct CDR3 sequences, under 20% detected once. Sequences were obtained from blood, either unsorted or a sorted T cell fraction (not recorded which). Receptors originate from a male donor with ankylosing spondylitis. The CDR3 runs from the conserved cysteine through the conserved F or W. Each record gives: V gene, clone size, D gene, J gene, CDR3 DNA, CDR3 protein. A D gene is named only where the DNA matches it firmly. For some rows the clone size is stated as once, few or many, or as a class when expanded; others skip it.

TRBV6-1	.	.	TRBJ2-1	TGTGCCAGCAGTACACAGGTGGGCTCCTACAATGAGCAGTTCTTC	CASSTQVGSYNEQFF
TRBV10-3	.	.	TRBJ1-1	TGTGCCATCAGCCCTCGACAGGAGGGGATGAACACTGAAGCTTTCTTT	CAISPRQEGMNTEAFF
TRBV9	few	TRBD1	TRBJ2-3	TGTGCCAGCAGCGTAGCAGGGGGCCCAGATACGCAGTATTTT	CASSVAGGPDTQYF
TRBV7-9	.	.	TRBJ2-2	TGTGCCAGCAGCTCCTCTTGGCGGGAAGTCACCGGGGAGCTGTTTTTT	CASSSSWREVTGELFF
TRBV11-2	.	TRBD1	TRBJ2-4	TGTGCCAGCAGCCCGGGGACAGTTCAGTACTTC	CASSPGTVQYF
TRBV5-1	few	.	TRBJ1-1	TGCGCCAGCAGCCCCTATGTATCGGCCTTCAACACTGAAGCTTTCTTT	CASSPYVSAFNTEAFF
TRBV7-3	.	TRBD1	TRBJ1-2	TGTGCCAGCAGCTTAACTGGACAGGACCTTTATGGCTACACCTTC	CASSLTGQDLYGYTF
TRBV20-1	many	.	TRBJ1-6	TGCAGTGCTAGAGATGGGGACCTAATTAATTCACCCCTCCACTTT	CSARDGDLINSPLHF
TRBV5-6	many	.	TRBJ2-1	TGTGCCAGCAGCTTCGGCCGTCTTGAGCAGTTCTTC	CASSFGRLEQFF
TRBV27	.	.	TRBJ1-1	TGTGCCAGCAGCGTTTACGGGTCGATCACTGAAGCTTTCTTT	CASSVYGSITEAFF
TRBV11-2	few	.	TRBJ1-1	TGTGCCAGCAGCACCCTAGGACGGATTGAAGCTTTCTTT	CASSTLGRIEAFF
TRBV4-3	.	.	TRBJ2-2	TGCGCCAGCAGCCAAGGGAGTAGCTCCACCGGGGAGCTGTTTTTT	CASSQGSSSTGELFF
TRBV12-3/TRBV12-4	.	.	TRBJ1-1	TGTGCCAGCAGTTTATCTAAGTGGGCAGATGAAGCTTTCTTT	CASSLSKWADEAFF
TRBV28	few	TRBD1	TRBJ2-3	TGTGCCAGCAGCCTTGACAGGGGGACAGATACGCAGTATTTT	CASSLDRGTDTQYF
TRBV6-2/TRBV6-3	few	.	TRBJ2-1	TGTGCCAGCAGTTACTGGAACAATGAGCAGTTCTTC	CASSYWNNEQFF
TRBV6-6	few	.	TRBJ2-7	TGTGCCAGCAGCGGCGGGGACTACGAGCAGTACTTC	CASSGGDYEQYF
TRBV5-1	.	.	TRBJ2-1	TGCGCCAGCAGCTTGGAAGTCTATGAGCAGTTCTTC	CASSLEVYEQFF
TRBV11-2	.	TRBD1	TRBJ2-1	TGTGCCAGCAGCCCACTCTTCGGGACAGGGGGGGGCAATAGGGATGAGCAGTTCTTC	CASSPLFGTGGGNRDEQFF
TRBV7-9	few	.	TRBJ1-3	TGTGCCAGCAGCTTAGGCTCCGTCGACATCTCTGGAAACACCATATATTTT	CASSLGSVDISGNTIYF
TRBV20-1	few	TRBD1	TRBJ1-2	TGCAGTGCAGGGACAGGGGTAGATGGCTACACCTTC	CSAGTGVDGYTF
TRBV7-3	.	.	TRBJ2-2	TGTGCCAGCAGCTTATTTGGCAGAGCGAACACCGGGGAGCTGTTTTTT	CASSLFGRANTGELFF
TRBV7-9	.	.	TRBJ1-1	TGTGCCATAAGAGATACCATGAACACTGAAGCTTTCTTT	CAIRDTMNTEAFF
TRBV20-1	few	TRBD1	TRBJ2-1	TGCAGTGCCCGGGACAGGGCCTACAATGAGCAGTTCTTC	CSARDRAYNEQFF
TRBV2	.	TRBD1	TRBJ1-2	TGTGCCAGCAGTGACTCGGGACAGGGAGCGATCTATGGCTACACCTTC	CASSDSGQGAIYGYTF
TRBV28	.	.	TRBJ2-1	TGTGCCAGCAGTTTGTTAGATTCCTACAATGAGCAGTTCTTC	CASSLLDSYNEQFF
TRBV27	.	TRBD1	TRBJ2-1	TGTGCCAGCAGCCACGACAGGGGGTTCTACAATGAGCAGTTCTTC	CASSHDRGFYNEQFF
TRBV27	.	TRBD2	TRBJ2-7	TGTGCCAGCAGTTATGGTAGCGGGACCTACGAGCAGTACTTC	CASSYGSGTYEQYF
TRBV19	.	TRBD1	TRBJ1-5	TGTGCCAGTACCCTGACAGGGTCCGGTCAGCCCCAGCATTTT	CASTLTGSGQPQHF
TRBV14	.	TRBD1	TRBJ2-7	TGTGCCAACGAACGGACAGGGGGTGGCGAGCAGTACTTC	CANERTGGGEQYF
TRBV7-9	.	TRBD1	TRBJ1-1	TGTGCCAGCAGCTTAGTAGGGGGCTTTGAAGCTTTCTTT	CASSLVGGFEAFF
TRBV12-3/TRBV12-4	many	TRBD1	TRBJ2-2	TGTGCCAGCAGCCTACAGGGGAGCACCGGGGAGCTGTTTTTT	CASSLQGSTGELFF
TRBV7-9	many	.	TRBJ2-2	TGTGCCAGCAGCCTCCCCAACACCGGGGAGCTGTTTTTT	CASSLPNTGELFF
TRBV4-1	few	.	TRBJ2-1	TGCGCCAGCAGCCCCGAGGGCGGGCTCCTCTCCTACAATGAGCAGTTCTTC	CASSPEGGLLSYNEQFF
TRBV20-1	many	TRBD2	TRBJ2-3	TGCAGTGCTAGGGGCAGCGGGAGCCTACCGGCAGATACGCAGTATTTT	CSARGSGSLPADTQYF
TRBV27	.	.	TRBJ2-1	TGTGCCAGCAGACACCGGGGCGGAATCGGCAATGAGCAGTTCTTC	CASRHRGGIGNEQFF
TRBV6-2/TRBV6-3	few	.	TRBJ2-1	TGTGCCAGCAGTTTCACCGATCGCCTAGGACACGGTGAGCAGTTCTTC	CASSFTDRLGHGEQFF
TRBV27	few	.	TRBJ1-1	TGTGCCAGCAGTCCCCGGTTGGGGTACACTGAAGCTTTCTTT	CASSPRLGYTEAFF
TRBV28	.	.	TRBJ2-1	TGTGCCAGCAGTTACAGGGTCCTCAACAATGAGCAGTTCTTC	CASSYRVLNNEQFF
TRBV9	few	TRBD2	TRBJ2-1	TGTGCCAGCAGCGTAGTTCTAGCGGGTTACAATGAGCAGTTCTTC	CASSVVLAGYNEQFF
TRBV24-1	few	.	TRBJ1-1	TGTGCCACCAGACTCAGGGAGAGCACTGAAGCTTTCTTT	CATRLRESTEAFF
TRBV3-1	few	.	TRBJ2-7	TGTGCCAGCAGCCAAGGGGGCGTGCAGTACTTC	CASSQGGVQYF
TRBV5-5	few	TRBD2	TRBJ2-7	TGTGCCAGCAGCTTGGGAGCGGGAGGGAGCTACGAGCAGTACTTC	CASSLGAGGSYEQYF
TRBV29-1	few	.	TRBJ1-2	TGCAGCGTTCGGGTTTTATACTATGGCTACACCTTC	CSVRVLYYGYTF
TRBV9	.	TRBD2	TRBJ2-5	TGTGCCAGCAGCGTAGAAACTAGCGGGAGCAGAGAGACCCAGTACTTC	CASSVETSGSRETQYF
TRBV4-3	few	TRBD1	TRBJ2-5	TGCGCCAGCAGCCATTCCGGGACAGGGCGAGAGACCCAGTACTTC	CASSHSGTGRETQYF
TRBV20-1	.	.	TRBJ2-7	TGCAGTGCTAGAGATGGCAACAGACTCTACGAGCAGTACTTC	CSARDGNRLYEQYF
TRBV7-9	few	.	TRBJ2-7	TGTGCCAGCAGCTTACTACAGATACCCTACGAGCAGTACTTC	CASSLLQIPYEQYF
TRBV9	.	TRBD1	TRBJ1-1	TGTGCCAGCAGCGGAGGGGGCTTGGGTACTGAAGCTTTCTTT	CASSGGGLGTEAFF
TRBV12-3/TRBV12-4	few	.	TRBJ2-2	TGTGCCAGCAGTCTCCTCCCGGGAGAGAACACCGGGGAGCTGTTTTTT	CASSLLPGENTGELFF
TRBV12-3/TRBV12-4	.	.	TRBJ2-5	TGTGCCAGCAGTTTCGGCTCTGTGGAGACCCAGTACTTC	CASSFGSVETQYF
TRBV12-3/TRBV12-4	few	.	TRBJ2-1	TGTGCCAGCGGAGGGAATGAGCAGTTCTTC	CASGGNEQFF
TRBV27	many	TRBD1	TRBJ2-7	TGTGCCAGCAGAGCGATGGGGACAGACTACGAGCAGTACTTC	CASRAMGTDYEQYF
TRBV3-1	.	.	TRBJ2-7	TGTGCCAGCAGCCAAGACGGGGGCCCCTACGAGCAGTACTTC	CASSQDGGPYEQYF
TRBV27	.	TRBD2	TRBJ2-1	TGTGCCAGCAGTTTCGGGACTAGCGGGCGGAATGAGCAGTTCTTC	CASSFGTSGRNEQFF
TRBV4-2	.	.	TRBJ1-2	TGTGCCAGCAGCTCTCCAACAGGTTCGCCTAACTATGGCTACACCTTC	CASSSPTGSPNYGYTF
TRBV27	few	.	TRBJ2-5	TGTGCCACCGGGCAAGAGACCCAGTACTTC	CATGQETQYF
TRBV6-1	.	TRBD1	TRBJ2-3	TGTGCCAGCAGAGGACAGGTGGCTCACACAGATACGCAGTATTTT	CASRGQVAHTDTQYF
TRBV28	many	.	TRBJ2-7	TGTGCCAGCAGTCCCGGACAATATTACGAGCAGTACTTC	CASSPGQYYEQYF